Listed here are 11 T cell receptor beta chains from one sample, sequenced in a study of response to subunit inactivated influenza vaccine. TCRdb re-called the RT-PCR reads through MiXCR, storing one row per CDR3 protein. The sample has about 520,000 distinct CDR3 sequences, less than 7.5% seen once. Specimen: PBMCs from blood, collected 23 to 25 months after vaccination. The receptor set was obtained from a man aged 50 to 75 who received an inactivated influenza vaccine.

The chain recombines TRBV28 with TRBJ2-7; D unresolved. CDR1 is MDHEN and CDR2 is SYDVKM in the germline V gene. Between the trimmed V and J ends, which lost 4 bases and 0 bases, there was a span of 13 bases. This CDR3 comprises 15 residues. The CDR3 here is CASSSRGPTSYEQYF. CDR3 DNA sequence: TGTGCCAGCAGTTCTCGTGGACCGACCTCCTACGAGCAGTACTTC. Full variable domain (remainder filled in from reference TRBV28 and TRBJ2-7): DVKVTQSSRYLVKRTGEKVFLECVQDMDHENMFWYRQDPGLGLRLIYFSYDVKMKEKGDIPEGYSVSREKKERFSLILESASTNQTSMYLCASSSRGPTSYEQYFGPGTRLTVT.

This clonotype was recorded a few times. The chain employs TRBV7-9 and TRBJ2-2; D unclear. This CDR3 region has 11 residues. Germline CDR1 SEHNR, CDR2 FQNEAQ (reference sequence). Trimming removed 3 bases at V and 8 bases at J, with 4 bases between. As DNA, the CDR3 is TGTGCCAGCAGCTTTTATGGGGAGCTGTTTTTT. Its translation: CASSFYGELFF.

This clonotype was counted ten times or more. V gene TRBV29-1 combines with J gene TRBJ2-5; TRBD1 matches 9 bases. J lost 5 bases, V lost 6 bases, and 4 bases had no gene match. This CDR3 has 12 residues. Germline CDR1 reads SQVTM; CDR2 reads ANQGSEA. CDR3 amino acids: CSVGTGRETQYF. The CDR3 nucleotides read TGCAGCGTGGGGACAGGGAGGGAGACCCAGTACTTC.

The V and J genes are TRBV4-2 and TRBJ2-7, with 7 bases lining up with TRBD2. V gave up 3 bases and J gave up 0 bases; unmatched junction bases: 20. This CDR3 comprises 20 residues. CDR1 is LGHNA and CDR2 is YNFKEQ in the germline V gene. CDR3 nucleotides: TGTGCCAGCAGCCAGGCAGACTGGCGGGGGTTCCAGATAAGCTCCTACGAGCAGTACTTC. Protein product: CASSQADWRGFQISSYEQYF.

The chain is built from TRBV6-7 and TRBJ2-3, with TRBD2 identical over 9 bases. TRBV6-7 is designated an ORF whose function remains uncertain. The CDR3 is made up of 17 amino acids. The junction had 8 bases not matched to a gene; V was cut back by 2 bases and J by 2 bases. CDR3: CASSYRETSGFTDTQYF. In DNA, the CDR3 is TGTGCCAGCAGTTACAGGGAGACTAGCGGCTTCACAGATACGCAGTATTTT.

This clonotype was seen more than once but under ten times. This chain uses TRBV4-3 with TRBJ2-4, with D uncertain. Trimming pared 4 bases from V and 5 bases from J, leaving 15 bases between. This CDR3 contains 15 residues. Germline assignment: CDR1 LGHNA and CDR2 YSLEER. CDR3 coding DNA: TGCGCCAGCAGCCGCCTTCCCGGAAGACAAAACATTCAGTACTTC. Its translation is CASSRLPGRQNIQYF.

A remark on this clonotype: The germline gene is not matched at one end of the junction; a read error may be the cause. The chain joins TRBV20-1 to TRBJ1-5; 7 nucleotides align to TRBD1. Germline V gene lookup returns CDR1 DFQATT and CDR2 SNEGSKA (reference sequence). The CDR3 has 17 residues. CDR3 nucleotide sequence: TGCAGTGCTAGCGGTACAGGGGTCCTCTATAGCGATCAGCCCCAGCATTTT. Translated, it gives CSASGTGVLYSDQPQHF.

This clonotype was detected many times. V gene TRBV20-1 combines with J gene TRBJ2-1; D unresolved. Per the germline V gene, CDR1 is DFQATT and CDR2 is SNEGSKA (reference sequence). With 3 bases removed from V and 0 bases from J, the gap between germline ends came to 6 bases. The CDR3 has 13 amino acids. CDR3 sequence: CSASPSSYNEQFF. The CDR3 nucleotides read TGCAGTGCTAGTCCAAGCTCCTACAATGAGCAGTTCTTC.

This chain joins TRBV6-5 and TRBJ1-2; a possible D gene is TRBD1 (5 bases). Per germline, CDR1 MNHEY and CDR2 SVGAGI. The CDR3 extends over 15 amino acids. The ends were cut back, 0 bases at V and 0 bases at J, with 8 bases in the middle. The CDR3 coding sequence is TGTGCCAGCAGTTACTCGGGGGGGACTAACTATGGCTACACCTTC. Its protein is CASSYSGGTNYGYTF.

The chain combines TRBV18 with TRBJ2-1; D is ambiguous. V lost 0 bases and J 0 bases, leaving 9 bases between the germline ends. Germline CDR1 is KGHSH and CDR2 is LQKENI. The CDR3 consists of 16 residues. The CDR3 is CASSPPGLSSYNEQFF. The DNA for the CDR3 is TGTGCCAGCTCACCACCAGGGCTATCCTCCTACAATGAGCAGTTCTTC.

This clonotype has only a few counts. V gene TRBV4-1 combines with J gene TRBJ2-4, with D maybe TRBD2 (6 bases). CDR3 length equals 15 residues. The ends were cut back, 4 bases at V and 3 bases at J, with 13 bases in the middle. Germline lookup yields CDR1 MGHRA and CDR2 YSYEKL. The DNA of the CDR3 is TGCGCCAGCAGCCTAACGGGACTGAGCAAAAACATTCAGTACTTC. Amino acids: CASSLTGLSKNIQYF.